This TCR beta chain was captured in a study of metastatic and nonmetastatic thyroid tumors. The overall study: Malignant thyroid and benign thyroid patients provided blood and tumor or nodule tissue whose repertoires were compared.

No treatment of any kind had been given to any patient before thyroid surgery. Original methodology: Clinicopathological groups supplied CDR3 differences that were used to build a distant-metastasis classifier for papillary thyroid cancer. TCRdb ran MiXCR on the PCR reads. These V and J calls originate from TCRdb's pipeline instead of the authors' own analysis. The table records some 55,000 clones, less than 30% of them present only once. Whole-study results and caveats: For both blood and tumor, malignant thyroid tumors reportedly showed significantly higher TCR beta diversity than benign nodules did.

This clone occurred many times. What it recognizes is unknown. The CDR3 is 15 residues long. V was pared by 6 bases and J by 6 bases, with 15 bases between. Germline V gives CDR1 LGHDT, CDR2 YNNKEL (reference sequence). The rearrangement uses TRBV3-1 and TRBJ1-6, with D possibly being TRBD1 (5 bases). The clonotype was recovered from a female donor with papillary thyroid cancer or a benign thyroid nodule (not recorded which). Some clones in this sample may be carry-over from other donors' samples. Material for sequencing was blood. The CDR3: CASRRNRDGNSPLHF. The CDR3 coding sequence is TGTGCCAGCAGGCGTAACCGGGACGGTAATTCACCCCTCCACTTT.